The entry that follows covers one TCR beta chain sequence. The data stem from a study of neoadjuvant nivolumab and ipilimumab in lung cancer. From germline, CDR1 is SGHRS and CDR2 YFSETQ. The CDR3 consists of 16 residues. With V trimmed by 1 base and J by 2 bases, 7 bases remained unmatched. Generated by immunoSEQ multiplex PCR, the TCRdb table keeps only in-frame clones and is missing some. The sample lists under 9,000 clones; roughly 83% were seen once. The sequence came from an adult with non-small cell lung cancer. The rearrangement uses TRBV5-1 and TRBJ2-3, with 7 bases lining up with TRBD2. Sequencing used tumor tissue, obtained after neoadjuvant nivolumab, alone or with ipilimumab, at or shortly before surgery. CDR3 DNA: TGCGCCAGCAGCTTGTTTCCAGGGAGGGCCACAGATACGCAGTATTTT. Amino acids: CASSLFPGRATDTQYF.